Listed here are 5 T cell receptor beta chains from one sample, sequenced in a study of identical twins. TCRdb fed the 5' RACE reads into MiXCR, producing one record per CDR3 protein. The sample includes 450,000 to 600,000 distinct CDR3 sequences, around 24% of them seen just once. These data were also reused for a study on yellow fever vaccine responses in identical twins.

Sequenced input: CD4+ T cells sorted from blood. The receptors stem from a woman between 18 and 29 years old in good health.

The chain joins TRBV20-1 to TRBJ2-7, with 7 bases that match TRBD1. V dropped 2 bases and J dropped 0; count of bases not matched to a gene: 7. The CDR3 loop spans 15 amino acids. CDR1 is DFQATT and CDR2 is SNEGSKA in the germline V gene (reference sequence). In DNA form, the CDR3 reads TGCAGTGCTAGACCCGGGACAGTCGGCTCCTACGAGCAGTACTTC. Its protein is CSARPGTVGSYEQYF.

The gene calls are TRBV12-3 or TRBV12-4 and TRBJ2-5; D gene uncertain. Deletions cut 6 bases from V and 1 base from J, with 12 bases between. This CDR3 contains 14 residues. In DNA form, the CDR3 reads TGTGCCAGCAGCTTAAGGCGAGTCCAAGAGACCCAGTACTTC. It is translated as CASSLRRVQETQYF.

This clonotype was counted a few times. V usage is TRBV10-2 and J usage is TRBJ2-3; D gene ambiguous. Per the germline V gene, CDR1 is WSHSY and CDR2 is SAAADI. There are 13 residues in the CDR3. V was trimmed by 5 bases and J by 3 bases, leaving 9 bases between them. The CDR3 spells CASSTWATDTQYF. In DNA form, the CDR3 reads TGCGCCAGCAGTACGTGGGCGACAGATACGCAGTATTTT.

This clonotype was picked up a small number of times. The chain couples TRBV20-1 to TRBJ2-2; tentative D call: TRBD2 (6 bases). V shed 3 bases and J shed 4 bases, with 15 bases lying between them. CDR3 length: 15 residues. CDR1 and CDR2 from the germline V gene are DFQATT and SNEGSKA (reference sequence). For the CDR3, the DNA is TGCAGTGCTAGGAGGCTAGCGAGAACCACCGGGGAGCTGTTTTTT. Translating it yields CSARRLARTTGELFF.

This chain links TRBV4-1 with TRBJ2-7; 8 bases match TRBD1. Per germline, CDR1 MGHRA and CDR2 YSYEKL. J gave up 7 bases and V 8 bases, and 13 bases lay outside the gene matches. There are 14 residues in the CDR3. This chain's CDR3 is CASSWPDRVGEQYF. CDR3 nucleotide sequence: TGCGCCAGCTCCTGGCCGGACAGGGTGGGTGAGCAGTACTTC.